Below, 27 T cell receptor beta chains from the same sample are listed, as sequenced in a study of CD4 T cells in relation to SARS-CoV-2 and coronaviruses. Before the COVID-19 pandemic, during about 2010-2019, CD4+ T cells were taken from unexposed donors. After nine to ten days of culture, CD4+ T cells were isolated. These receptors have no identified antigens. The table came from immunoSEQ multiplex PCR; TCRdb's copy has only in-frame clones and leaves some out. The sample has 18,000 or so clones, around four fifths seen once. The sample taken for sequencing was CD4+ T cells from PBMCs, cultured in vitro. The receptors were gathered from a human donor in good health.

The sample holds a few counts of this clone. V usage is TRBV2 and J usage is TRBJ2-2; a weak D match, TRBD1 (6 bases). This CDR3 spans 14 amino acids. Germline V CDR1 and CDR2: SNHLY, FYNNEI. Trimming removed 9 bases from V and 2 bases from J, with 13 bases in between. CDR3 region: CASTGTRNTGELFF. In DNA, the CDR3 is TGTGCCAGTACCGGGACAAGAAACACCGGGGAGCTGTTTTTT.

This clone occurred once. The chain combines TRBV10-3 with TRBJ2-7; TRBD1 might be the D (6 bases). This CDR3 spans 14 amino acids. With 3 bases removed from V and 3 bases from J, the gap between germline ends came to 12 bases. Germline V CDR1 and CDR2: ENHRY, SYGVKD. CDR3 nucleotide sequence: TGTGCCATCAGTGAAGGGGGAAGGGGCTACGAGCAGTACTTC. Its translation is CAISEGGRGYEQYF.

The rearrangement links TRBV5-1 to TRBJ2-1; tentatively, D is TRBD2 (5 bases). The CDR3 is made up of 13 amino acids. CDR1 SGHRS and CDR2 YFSETQ come from the germline V gene. V was pared by 4 bases and J by 11 bases, with 16 bases between. The CDR3 sequence: CASSPRTPPQQFF. CDR3 sequence (DNA): TGCGCCAGCAGCCCCCGGACTCCACCGCAGCAGTTCTTC.

The chain carries TRBV10-2 and TRBJ2-2; D remains unclear. V was trimmed by 1 base and J by 6 bases, leaving 6 bases between them. The CDR3 loop spans 13 amino acids. Germline loops: CDR1 WSHSY, CDR2 SAAADI. The CDR3 loop is CASSELLAGELFF. Here the CDR3 DNA reads TGCGCCAGCAGTGAGTTGCTAGCCGGGGAGCTGTTTTTT.

V usage is TRBV27 and J usage is TRBJ1-2; 9 bases are shared with TRBD1. CDR1 MNHEY and CDR2 SMNVEV come from the germline V gene (reference sequence). V lost 5 bases and J lost 3; bases outside the gene matches: 4. The CDR3 runs 14 residues. CDR3 in DNA: TGTGCCAGCAGTATCGGGACAGGGCACTATGGCTACACCTTC. Translation: CASSIGTGHYGYTF.

This chain links TRBV4-1 with TRBJ1-2; possible D gene TRBD1, 5 bases. Germline V gene sequence: CDR1 MGHRA, CDR2 YSYEKL. Trimming removed 1 base from V and 4 bases from J, with 13 bases in between. This CDR3 is built from 15 residues. CDR3 loop: CASSQGDSGRYGYTF. DNA of the CDR3: TGCGCCAGCAGCCAAGGGGACTCGGGGCGCTATGGCTACACCTTC.

The chain couples TRBV9 to TRBJ1-1, with unresolved D. CDR3 length: 16 residues. In germline, CDR1 is SGDLS, CDR2 YYNGEE. Trimming left V 0 bases short and J 5 bases short, with 17 bases between. CDR3 loop: CASSVVLGSPWTEAFF. CDR3 DNA: TGTGCCAGCAGCGTAGTACTTGGTTCACCGTGGACTGAAGCTTTCTTT.

This clone was observed a single time. The chain couples TRBV25-1 to TRBJ1-3; D unresolved. The length of the CDR3 is 15 residues. V was cut by 1 base and J by 4 bases, with 11 bases left in between. Per germline, CDR1 MGHDK and CDR2 SYGVNS. The CDR3 protein is CASSESNIWGNTIYF. CDR3 nucleotides: TGTGCCAGCAGTGAATCTAATATTTGGGGAAACACCATATATTTT. Full variable domain (rest looked up from reference TRBV25-1 and TRBJ1-3): EADIYQTPRYLVIGTGKKITLECSQTMGHDKMYWYQQDPGMELHLIHYSYGVNSTEKGDLSSESTVSRIRTEHFPLTLESARPSHTSQYLCASSESNIWGNTIYFGEGSWLTVV.

This clone has only a few counts. The V gene is TRBV27, the J gene TRBJ1-2; weak D call: TRBD1 (5 bases). The CDR3 loop spans 12 amino acids. Germline V gives CDR1 MNHEY, CDR2 SMNVEV (reference sequence). The ends were cut back, 10 bases at V and 7 bases at J, with 16 bases in the middle. The CDR3 loop is CATKFRGGGYTF. CDR3 nucleotide sequence: TGTGCCACTAAATTCCGGGGCGGTGGCTACACCTTC.

The V gene is TRBV12-5, the J gene TRBJ2-5; 11 bases agree with TRBD1. The junction had 5 bases not matched to a gene; V was cut back by 3 bases and J by 5 bases. The CDR3 spans 15 residues. Germline V gene sequence: CDR1 LGHNT, CDR2 FRNRAP. DNA for the CDR3: TGTGCTAGTGGTTTTGGACAGGGGGCGGTTGAGACCCAGTACTTC. Its protein is CASGFGQGAVETQYF.

The chain employs TRBV5-4 and TRBJ2-3; 12 nucleotides align to TRBD2. This CDR3 comprises 16 residues. Per the germline V gene, CDR1 is SGHNT and CDR2 is YYREEE (reference sequence). V dropped 0 bases and J dropped 6; count of bases not matched to a gene: 5. This CDR3 reads CASSLADLAGGDTQYF. The DNA for the CDR3 is TGTGCCAGCAGCTTGGCCGATCTAGCGGGAGGGGATACGCAGTATTTT.

The chain is built from TRBV18 and TRBJ2-2, with TRBD2 matching over 11 bases. CDR3 size: 18 residues. Germline loops: CDR1 KGHSH, CDR2 LQKENI. V lost 0 bases to trimming and J lost 2 bases; unmatched junction nucleotides: 5. The CDR3 DNA reads TGTGCCAGCTCACCACCGGGAACTAGCGGGGGAAACACCGGGGAGCTGTTTTTT. Residues: CASSPPGTSGGNTGELFF.

This chain joins TRBV18 and TRBJ2-7, with D possibly called TRBD1 or TRBD2 (5 bases each). CDR1 and CDR2 from the germline V gene are KGHSH and LQKENI. V gave up 2 bases and J gave up 0 bases, with 8 bases separating them. The CDR3 consists of 14 residues. DNA of the CDR3: TGTGCCAGCTCACCAGGGGGTTACTCCTACGAGCAGTACTTC. Encoded protein: CASSPGGYSYEQYF.

This sequence joins TRBV5-8 and TRBJ2-3, with D maybe TRBD1 (6 bases). The CDR3 consists of 16 residues. V was cut by 6 bases and J by 3 bases, with 20 bases left in between. The germline V gene has CDR1 SGHTS and CDR2 YDEGEE. The CDR3 DNA sequence: TGTGCCAGCATCATATTAAGGTGGCAGGGGACAGATACGCAGTATTTT. Translated: CASIILRWQGTDTQYF.

The chain joins TRBV2 to TRBJ2-6; perhaps TRBD1 as D (5 bases). This CDR3 spans 15 amino acids. Per the germline V gene, CDR1 is SNHLY and CDR2 is FYNNEI. V lost 6 bases and J lost 2, with 11 bases in between. The CDR3 region has the DNA TGTGCCAGCAGCGCCCAGGGAACTGGGGCCAACGTCCTGACTTTC. Translated, it gives CASSAQGTGANVLTF. The full variable domain, its missing parts supplied by reference TRBV2 and TRBJ2-6, is EPEVTQTPSHQVTQMGQEVILRCVPISNHLYFYWYRQILGQKVEFLVSFYNNEISEKSEIFDDQFSVERPDGSNFTLKIRSTKLEDSAMYFCASSAQGTGANVLTFGAGSRLTVL.

The chain couples TRBV12-3 or TRBV12-4 to TRBJ2-5; the D gene is possibly TRBD2 (5 bases). The CDR3 is 13 residues long. V lost 6 bases and J lost 13, with 21 bases in between. The CDR3, as DNA: TGTGCCAGCAGCGCCCCCCATCTAGCTGTAGTGTACTTC. Its protein is CASSAPHLAVVYF.

The V and J genes are TRBV12-3 or TRBV12-4 and TRBJ2-7, with D hard to call. The CDR3 spans 13 residues. The ends were cut back, 6 bases at V and 0 bases at J, with 9 bases in the middle. CDR3 residues: CASSRDHSYEQYF. The CDR3 coding sequence is TGTGCCAGCAGCCGTGACCACTCCTACGAGCAGTACTTC.

The chain couples TRBV20-1 to TRBJ2-3; D remains ambiguous. The V gene lost 5 bases and the J gene lost 0 bases, with 3 bases spanning the gap. The germline CDR1 and CDR2 sequences are DFQATT and SNEGSKA (reference sequence). The CDR3 runs 11 residues. DNA for the CDR3: TGCAGTGCTGGCAGCACAGATACGCAGTATTTT. Its protein is CSAGSTDTQYF.

This chain connects TRBV3-1 (or the pseudogene TRBV3-2) to TRBJ1-4; D perhaps matches TRBD1 (5 bases). CDR1 is LGHDT, CDR2 YNNKEL, per germline (reference sequence). CDR3 length: 15 residues. Trimming pared 2 bases from V and 6 bases from J, leaving 13 bases between. The CDR3 region has the DNA TGTGCCAGCAGCCAACGGGCAGGGAGGGATGAAAAACTGTTTTTT. Translating it yields CASSQRAGRDEKLFF.

The chain employs TRBV6-5 and TRBJ2-1, with a possible D match to TRBD1 (5 bases). CDR3 size: 10 residues. The V gene lost 7 bases and the J gene lost 13 bases, with 11 bases spanning the gap. Germline V gene lookup returns CDR1 MNHEY and CDR2 SVGAGI. The CDR3 spells CASTRQKQFF. CDR3 bases: TGTGCCAGCACCAGACAGAAACAGTTCTTC.

The V gene is TRBV5-6, the J gene TRBJ1-1; possible D gene TRBD1, 5 bases. V shed 5 bases and J shed 5 bases, with 13 bases lying between them. This CDR3 spans 13 amino acids. The germline CDR1 and CDR2 sequences are SGHDT and YYEEEE. The CDR3 DNA reads as TGTGCCAGCAGGGGGACGACAATTACTGAAGCTTTCTTT. This codes for CASRGTTITEAFF.

The chain has TRBV5-1 and TRBJ2-3; TRBD1 matches 12 bases. The CDR3 extends over 17 amino acids. The V gene's germline CDR1 is SGHRS and CDR2 YFSETQ. V lost 3 bases and J lost 2; bases outside the gene matches: 7. The chain's CDR3 is CASSSSGTGGFTDTQYF. CDR3 coding DNA: TGCGCCAGCAGCTCCTCCGGGACAGGGGGCTTCACAGATACGCAGTATTTT.

The chain joins TRBV20-1 to TRBJ2-5; TRBD1 is a possible D gene (5 bases). Per germline, CDR1 DFQATT and CDR2 SNEGSKA (reference sequence). CDR3 length: 13 residues. The V end was cut by 3 bases, the J end by 2 bases, with 10 bases between. DNA of the CDR3: TGCAGTGCTAGTTCCCAGGGACAAGAGACCCAGTACTTC. Amino acid sequence: CSASSQGQETQYF.

This clone occurred a few times. The gene calls are TRBV20-1 and TRBJ2-7; 7 nucleotides match TRBD2. V lost 3 bases and J lost 0; bases outside the gene matches: 5. Germline V gives CDR1 DFQATT, CDR2 SNEGSKA (reference sequence). The CDR3 extends over 14 amino acids. CDR3 DNA sequence: TGCAGTGCTAGTGCGGGAGTTCTCTCCTACGAGCAGTACTTC. This codes for CSASAGVLSYEQYF.

The chain recombines TRBV10-3 with TRBJ2-2; TRBD1 agrees at 8 bases. CDR3 size: 15 residues. Germline-derived CDR1 and CDR2 are ENHRY and SYGVKD. The ends lost 11 bases at V and 2 bases at J; junction bases unmatched: 10. CDR3 sequence (DNA): TGTGCCGTTAAGGGACAGGCGTCAAACACCGGGGAGCTGTTTTTT. Its translation: CAVKGQASNTGELFF.

This rearrangement joins TRBV21-1 to TRBJ1-5. TRBV21-1 is annotated as a pseudogene. The CDR3 length is 15 residues. CDR3 in DNA: TGTGCCAGCAGCAAACTAGACGGGATAAATCAGCCCCAGCATTTT. Its protein is CASSKLDGINQPQHF.

J is TRBJ2-3 and V is TRBV5-6; perhaps TRBD2 as D (6 bases). The ends were cut back, 4 bases at V and 0 bases at J, with 12 bases in the middle. The CDR3 covers 15 residues. CDR1 SGHDT and CDR2 YYEEEE come from the germline V gene. CDR3 DNA sequence: TGTGCCAGCAGCCCAGTAGCGGCTAGCACAGATACGCAGTATTTT. As protein: CASSPVAASTDTQYF.